This T cell receptor beta chain is drawn from a study of response to subunit inactivated influenza vaccine. Notes on the study in general: It was the authors' suggestion that each seasonal influenza vaccination recruits few new T cells.

CDR3 size: 15 residues. The germline CDR1 and CDR2 sequences are SNHLY and FYNNEI. V lost 7 bases, J lost 0 bases, and 10 bases lay in between. TCRdb re-derived calls from the RT-PCR reads in MiXCR, one entry per CDR3 protein. This sample has 800,000 or so distinct CDR3 sequences, with around 20% found just once. This clonotype occurred many times. What it binds is not known. The receptor was derived from a man aged 50 to 59 who received an inactivated influenza vaccine. The V gene is TRBV2, the J gene TRBJ2-6; D possibly uses TRBD1 or TRBD2 (5 bases each). The specimen comprised PBMCs from blood, sampled 4 to 6 days after vaccination. The CDR3 sequence is CASKLGPSGANVLTF. CDR3 bases: TGTGCCAGCAAGCTGGGACCCTCTGGGGCCAACGTCCTGACTTTC.